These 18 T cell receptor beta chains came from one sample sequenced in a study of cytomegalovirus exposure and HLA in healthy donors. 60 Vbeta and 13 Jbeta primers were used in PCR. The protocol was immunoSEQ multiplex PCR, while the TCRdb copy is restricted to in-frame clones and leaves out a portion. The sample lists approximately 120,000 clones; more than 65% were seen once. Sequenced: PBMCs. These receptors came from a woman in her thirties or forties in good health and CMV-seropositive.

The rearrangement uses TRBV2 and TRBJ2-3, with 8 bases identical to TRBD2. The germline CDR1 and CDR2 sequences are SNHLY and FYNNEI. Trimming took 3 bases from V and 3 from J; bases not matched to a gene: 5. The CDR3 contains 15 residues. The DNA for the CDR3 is TGTGCCAGCAGTGATGGACTAGCCCTGACAGATACGCAGTATTTT. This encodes CASSDGLALTDTQYF.

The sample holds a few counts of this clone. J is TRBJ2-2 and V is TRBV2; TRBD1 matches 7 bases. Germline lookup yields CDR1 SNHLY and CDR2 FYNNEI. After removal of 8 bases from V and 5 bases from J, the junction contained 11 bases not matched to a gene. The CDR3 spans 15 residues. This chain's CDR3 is CASSYRGVLTGELFF. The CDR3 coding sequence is TGTGCCAGCTCATACAGGGGAGTGTTAACCGGGGAGCTGTTTTTT. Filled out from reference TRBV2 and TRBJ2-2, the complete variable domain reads EPEVTQTPSHQVTQMGQEVILRCVPISNHLYFYWYRQILGQKVEFLVSFYNNEISEKSEIFDDQFSVERPDGSNFTLKIRSTKLEDSAMYFCASSYRGVLTGELFFGEGSRLTVL.

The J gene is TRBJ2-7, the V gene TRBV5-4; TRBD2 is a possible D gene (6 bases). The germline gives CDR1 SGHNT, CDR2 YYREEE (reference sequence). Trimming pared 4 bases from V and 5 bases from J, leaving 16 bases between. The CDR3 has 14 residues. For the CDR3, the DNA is TGTGCCAGCAGCCCGGGACTGGGGAGAGACGAGCAGTACTTC. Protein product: CASSPGLGRDEQYF.

The CDR3 spells CASSLVTGLSGNTIYF. The CDR3 coding sequence is TGCGCCAGCAGCTTGGTGACAGGCCTCTCTGGAAACACCATATATTTT. This chain uses TRBV5-1 with TRBJ1-3; D is perhaps TRBD1 (6 bases). Germline assignment: CDR1 SGHRS and CDR2 YFSETQ. This CDR3 is 16 amino acids long. Trimming removed 0 bases from V and 0 bases from J, with 10 bases in between.

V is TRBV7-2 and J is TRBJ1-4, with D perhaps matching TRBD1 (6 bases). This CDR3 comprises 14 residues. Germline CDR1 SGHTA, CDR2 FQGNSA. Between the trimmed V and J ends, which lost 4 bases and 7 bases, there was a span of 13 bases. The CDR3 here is CASSYTGWGEKLFF. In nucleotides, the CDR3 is TGTGCCAGCAGCTATACAGGGTGGGGTGAAAAACTGTTTTTT.

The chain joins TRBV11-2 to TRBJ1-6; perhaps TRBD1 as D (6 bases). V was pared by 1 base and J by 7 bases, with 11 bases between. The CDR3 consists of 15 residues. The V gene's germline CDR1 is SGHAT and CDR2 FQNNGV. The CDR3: CASSLARTANSPLHF. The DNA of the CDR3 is TGTGCCAGCAGCTTAGCTAGGACAGCCAATTCACCCCTCCACTTT.

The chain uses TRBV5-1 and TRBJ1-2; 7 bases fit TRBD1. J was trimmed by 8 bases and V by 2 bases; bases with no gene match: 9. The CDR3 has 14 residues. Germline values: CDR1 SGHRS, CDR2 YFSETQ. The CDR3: CASSFQGDFSGYTF. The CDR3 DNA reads TGCGCCAGCAGCTTCCAGGGGGACTTCTCAGGCTACACCTTC.

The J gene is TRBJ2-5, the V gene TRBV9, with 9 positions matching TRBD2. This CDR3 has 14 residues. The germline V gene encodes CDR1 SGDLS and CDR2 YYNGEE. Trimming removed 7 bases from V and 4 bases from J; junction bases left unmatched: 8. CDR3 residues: CASSTSGARETQYF. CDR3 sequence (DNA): TGTGCCAGCTCGACTAGCGGAGCCAGAGAGACCCAGTACTTC.

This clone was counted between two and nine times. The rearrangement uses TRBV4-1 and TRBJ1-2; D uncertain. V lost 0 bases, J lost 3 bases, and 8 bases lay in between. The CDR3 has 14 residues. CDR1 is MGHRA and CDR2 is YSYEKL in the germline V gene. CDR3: CASSQEADYYGYTF. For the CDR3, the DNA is TGCGCCAGCAGCCAAGAAGCGGATTACTATGGCTACACCTTC.

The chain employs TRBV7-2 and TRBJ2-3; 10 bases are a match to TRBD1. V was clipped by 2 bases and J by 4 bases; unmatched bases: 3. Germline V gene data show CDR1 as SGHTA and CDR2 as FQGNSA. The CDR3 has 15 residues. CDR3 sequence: CASSLRGQGPDTQYF. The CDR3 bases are TGTGCCAGCAGCTTAAGGGGACAGGGGCCAGATACGCAGTATTTT.

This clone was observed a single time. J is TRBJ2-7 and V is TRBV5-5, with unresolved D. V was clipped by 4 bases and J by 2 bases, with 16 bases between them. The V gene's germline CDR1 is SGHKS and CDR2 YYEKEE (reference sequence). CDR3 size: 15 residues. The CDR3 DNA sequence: TGTGCCAGCAGCGTTGTCCCCCAGGCTACCTACGAGCAGTACTTC. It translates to CASSVVPQATYEQYF.

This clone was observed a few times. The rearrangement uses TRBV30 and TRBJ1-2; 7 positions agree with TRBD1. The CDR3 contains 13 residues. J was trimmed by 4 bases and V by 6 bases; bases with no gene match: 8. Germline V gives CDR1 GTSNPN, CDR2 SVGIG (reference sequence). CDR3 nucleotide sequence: TGTGCCTGCACCGGGACAGCGAGCTATGGCTACACCTTC. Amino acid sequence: CACTGTASYGYTF. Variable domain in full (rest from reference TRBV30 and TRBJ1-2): SQTIHQWPATLVQPVGSPLSLECTVEGTSNPNLYWYRQAAGRGLQLLFYSVGIGQISSEVPQNLSASRPQDRQFILSSKKLLLSDSGFYLCACTGTASYGYTFGSGTRLTVV.

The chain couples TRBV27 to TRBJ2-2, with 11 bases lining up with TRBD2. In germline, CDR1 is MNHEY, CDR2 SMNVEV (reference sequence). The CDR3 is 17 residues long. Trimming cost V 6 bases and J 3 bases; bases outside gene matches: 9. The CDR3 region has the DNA TGTGCCAGCAGCTTGCCCCGACTAGCGGGGTACACCGGGGAGCTGTTTTTT. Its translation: CASSLPRLAGYTGELFF.

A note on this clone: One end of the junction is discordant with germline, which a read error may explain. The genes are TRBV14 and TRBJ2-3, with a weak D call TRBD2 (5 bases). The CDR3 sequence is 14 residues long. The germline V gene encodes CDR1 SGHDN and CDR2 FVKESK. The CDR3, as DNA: TGTGCCAGCGGCCAAGGAGGAGCCCCAGATACGCAGTATTTT. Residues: CASGQGGAPDTQYF. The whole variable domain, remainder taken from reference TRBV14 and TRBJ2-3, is EAGVTQFPSHSVIEKGQTVTLRCDPISGHDNLYWYRRVMGKEIKFLLHFVKESKQDESGMPNNRFLAERTGGTYSTLKVQPAELEDSGVYFCASGQGGAPDTQYFGPGTRLTVL.

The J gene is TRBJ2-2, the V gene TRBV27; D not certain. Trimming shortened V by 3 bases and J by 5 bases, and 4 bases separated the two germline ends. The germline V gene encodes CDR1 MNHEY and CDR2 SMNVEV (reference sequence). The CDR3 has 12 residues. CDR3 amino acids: CASSFLTGELFF. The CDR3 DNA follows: TGTGCCAGCAGTTTTTTAACCGGGGAGCTGTTTTTT.

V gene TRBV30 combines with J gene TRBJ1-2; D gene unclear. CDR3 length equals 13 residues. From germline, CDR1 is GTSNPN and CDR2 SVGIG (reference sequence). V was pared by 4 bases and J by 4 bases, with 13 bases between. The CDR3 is CAWTALPGYGYTF. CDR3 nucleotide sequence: TGTGCCTGGACCGCGCTTCCCGGCTATGGCTACACCTTC.

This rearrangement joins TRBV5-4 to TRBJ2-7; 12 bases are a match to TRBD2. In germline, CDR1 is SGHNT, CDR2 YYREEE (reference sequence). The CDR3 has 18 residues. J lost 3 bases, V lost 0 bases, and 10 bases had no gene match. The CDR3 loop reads CASSLEASGGAGGYEQYF. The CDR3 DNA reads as TGTGCCAGCAGCTTGGAGGCTAGCGGGGGGGCCGGGGGCTACGAGCAGTACTTC. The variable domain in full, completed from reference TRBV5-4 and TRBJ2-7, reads ETGVTQSPTHLIKTRGQQVTLRCSSQSGHNTVSWYQQALGQGPQFIFQYYREEENGRGNFPPRFSGLQFPNYSSELNVNALELDDSALYLCASSLEASGGAGGYEQYFGPGTRLTVT.

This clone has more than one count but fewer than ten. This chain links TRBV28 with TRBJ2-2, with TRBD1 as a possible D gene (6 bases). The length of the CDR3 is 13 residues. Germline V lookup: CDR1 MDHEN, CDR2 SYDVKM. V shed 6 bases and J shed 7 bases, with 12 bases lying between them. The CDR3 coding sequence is TGTGCCAGCAGGATCAGGGGTGGCGGGGAGCTGTTTTTT. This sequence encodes CASRIRGGGELFF.